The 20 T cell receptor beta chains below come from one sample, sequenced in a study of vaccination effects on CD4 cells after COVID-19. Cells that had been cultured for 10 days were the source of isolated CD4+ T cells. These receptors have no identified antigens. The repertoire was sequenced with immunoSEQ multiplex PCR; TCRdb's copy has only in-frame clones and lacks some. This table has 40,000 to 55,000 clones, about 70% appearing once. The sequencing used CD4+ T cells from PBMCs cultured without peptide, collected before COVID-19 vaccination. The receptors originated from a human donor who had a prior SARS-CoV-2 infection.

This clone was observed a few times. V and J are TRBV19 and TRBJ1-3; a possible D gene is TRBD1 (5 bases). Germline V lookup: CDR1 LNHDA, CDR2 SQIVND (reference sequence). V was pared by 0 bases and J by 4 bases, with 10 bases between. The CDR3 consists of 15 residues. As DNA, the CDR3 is TGTGCCAGTAGTATAGACCGGGACGTAGGAAACACCATATATTTT. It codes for CASSIDRDVGNTIYF. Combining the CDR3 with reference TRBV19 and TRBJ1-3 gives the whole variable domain DGGITQSPKYLFRKEGQNVTLSCEQNLNHDAMYWYRQDPGQGLRLIYYSQIVNDFQKGDIAEGYSVSREKKESFPLTVTSAQKNPTAFYLCASSIDRDVGNTIYFGEGSWLTVV.

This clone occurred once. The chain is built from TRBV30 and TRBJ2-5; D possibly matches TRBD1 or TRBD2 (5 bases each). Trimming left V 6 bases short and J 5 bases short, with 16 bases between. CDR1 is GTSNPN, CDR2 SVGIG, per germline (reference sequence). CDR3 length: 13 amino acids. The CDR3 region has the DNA TGTGCCTGCAAAAGGGACCTTGGGGAGACCCAGTACTTC. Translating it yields CACKRDLGETQYF.

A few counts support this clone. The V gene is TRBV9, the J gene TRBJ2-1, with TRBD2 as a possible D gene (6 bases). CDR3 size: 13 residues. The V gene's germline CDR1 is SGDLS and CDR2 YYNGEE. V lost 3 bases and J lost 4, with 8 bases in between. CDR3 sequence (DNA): TGTGCCAGCAGCGCAAGCGGGTACAATGAGCAGTTCTTC. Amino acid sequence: CASSASGYNEQFF. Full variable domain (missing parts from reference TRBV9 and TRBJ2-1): DSGVTQTPKHLITATGQRVTLRCSPRSGDLSVYWYQQSLDQGLQFLIQYYNGEERAKGNILERFSAQQFPDLHSELNLSSLELGDSALYFCASSASGYNEQFFGPGTRLTVL.

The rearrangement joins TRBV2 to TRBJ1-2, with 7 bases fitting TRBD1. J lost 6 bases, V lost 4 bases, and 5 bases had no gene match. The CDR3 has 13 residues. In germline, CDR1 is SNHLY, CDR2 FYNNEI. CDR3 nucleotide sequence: TGTGCCAGCAGTGGACAGGGCTATAATGGCTACACCTTC. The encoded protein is CASSGQGYNGYTF.

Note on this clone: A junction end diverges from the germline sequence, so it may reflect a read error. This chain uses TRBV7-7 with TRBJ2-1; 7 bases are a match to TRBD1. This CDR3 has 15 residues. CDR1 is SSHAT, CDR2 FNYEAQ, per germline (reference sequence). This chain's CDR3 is CASSLFGQDGDEQFF. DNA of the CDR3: TGTGCTAGCAGCTTATTCGGACAGGATGGCGATGAGCAGTTCTTC. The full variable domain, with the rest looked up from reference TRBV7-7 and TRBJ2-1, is GAGVSQSPRYKVTKRGQDVTLRCDPISSHATLYWYQQALGQGPEFLTYFNYEAQPDKSGLPSDRFSAERPEGSISTLTIQRTEQRDSAMYRCASSLFGQDGDEQFFGPGTRLTVL.

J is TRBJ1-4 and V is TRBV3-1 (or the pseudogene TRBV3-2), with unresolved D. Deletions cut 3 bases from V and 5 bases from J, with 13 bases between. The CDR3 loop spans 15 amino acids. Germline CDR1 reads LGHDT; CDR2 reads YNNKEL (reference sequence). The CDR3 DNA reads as TGTGCCAGCAGCCAGTCCCCTAATTTAAATGAAAAACTGTTTTTT. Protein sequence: CASSQSPNLNEKLFF.

DNA of the CDR3: TGTGCCAGCAGCCTCCCAGCAGGACAGGGGAATGAAAAACTGTTTTTT. It is translated as CASSLPAGQGNEKLFF. This chain joins TRBV4-2 and TRBJ1-4, with 9 bases matching TRBD1. From germline, CDR1 is LGHNA and CDR2 YNFKEQ. J lost 5 bases, V lost 4 bases, and 8 bases had no gene match. The CDR3 spans 16 residues.

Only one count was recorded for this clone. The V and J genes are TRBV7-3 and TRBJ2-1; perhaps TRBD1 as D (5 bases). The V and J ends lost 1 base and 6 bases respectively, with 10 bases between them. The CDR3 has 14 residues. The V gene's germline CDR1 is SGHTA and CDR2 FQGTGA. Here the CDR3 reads CASSLRGSGNEQFF. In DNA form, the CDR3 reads TGTGCCAGCAGCTTAAGGGGCAGTGGCAATGAGCAGTTCTTC. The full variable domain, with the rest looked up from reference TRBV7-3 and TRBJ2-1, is GAGVSQTPSNKVTEKGKYVELRCDPISGHTALYWYRQSLGQGPEFLIYFQGTGAADDSGLPNDRFFAVRPEGSVSTLKIQRTERGDSAVYLCASSLRGSGNEQFFGPGTRLTVL.

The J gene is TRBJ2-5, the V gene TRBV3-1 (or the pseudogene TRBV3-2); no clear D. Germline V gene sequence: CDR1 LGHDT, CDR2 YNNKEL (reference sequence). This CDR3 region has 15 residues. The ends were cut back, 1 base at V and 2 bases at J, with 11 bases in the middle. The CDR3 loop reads CASSQAGRYQETQYF. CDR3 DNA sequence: TGTGCCAGCAGCCAAGCCGGGCGGTATCAAGAGACCCAGTACTTC.

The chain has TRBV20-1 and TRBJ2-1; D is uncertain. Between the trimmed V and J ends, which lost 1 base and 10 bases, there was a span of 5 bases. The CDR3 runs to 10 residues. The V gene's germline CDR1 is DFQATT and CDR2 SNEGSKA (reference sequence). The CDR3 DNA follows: TGCAGTGCTAGAGGGCAGGAGCAGTTCTTC. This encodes CSARGQEQFF.

Here the CDR3 DNA reads TGCGCCAGCAGCCAAGGAGTAGACAACGACTATGGCTACACCTTC. Protein: CASSQGVDNDYGYTF. The J gene is TRBJ1-2, the V gene TRBV4-3; D is ambiguous. Trimming shortened V by 1 base and J by 3 bases, and 12 bases separated the two germline ends. There are 15 residues in the CDR3. Germline V gene sequence: CDR1 LGHNA, CDR2 YSLEER.

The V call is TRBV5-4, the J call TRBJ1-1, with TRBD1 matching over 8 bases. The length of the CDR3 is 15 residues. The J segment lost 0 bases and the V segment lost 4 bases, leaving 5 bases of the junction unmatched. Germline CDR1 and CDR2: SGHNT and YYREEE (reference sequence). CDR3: CASSKETGVNTEAFF. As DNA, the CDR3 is TGTGCCAGCAGCAAAGAGACAGGGGTGAACACTGAAGCTTTCTTT. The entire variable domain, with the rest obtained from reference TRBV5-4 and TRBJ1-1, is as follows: ETGVTQSPTHLIKTRGQQVTLRCSSQSGHNTVSWYQQALGQGPQFIFQYYREEENGRGNFPPRFSGLQFPNYSSELNVNALELDDSALYLCASSKETGVNTEAFFGQGTRLTVV.

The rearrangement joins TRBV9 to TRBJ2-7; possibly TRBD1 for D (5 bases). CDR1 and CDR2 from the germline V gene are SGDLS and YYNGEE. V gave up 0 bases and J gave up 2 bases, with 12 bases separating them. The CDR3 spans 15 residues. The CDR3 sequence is CASSVEGQGAYEQYF. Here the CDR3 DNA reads TGTGCCAGCAGCGTAGAAGGTCAGGGTGCCTACGAGCAGTACTTC.

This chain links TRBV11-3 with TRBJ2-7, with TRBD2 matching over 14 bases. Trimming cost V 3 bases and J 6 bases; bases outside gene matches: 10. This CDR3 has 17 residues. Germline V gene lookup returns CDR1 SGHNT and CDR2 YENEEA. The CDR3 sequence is CASSFPPGLAGAAEQYF. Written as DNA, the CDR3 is TGTGCCAGCAGCTTCCCGCCGGGACTAGCGGGAGCCGCCGAGCAGTACTTC. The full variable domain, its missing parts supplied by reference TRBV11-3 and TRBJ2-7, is EAGVVQSPRYKIIEKKQPVAFWCNPISGHNTLYWYLQNLGQGPELLIRYENEEAVDDSQLPKDRFSAERLKGVDSTLKIQPAELGDSAVYLCASSFPPGLAGAAEQYFGPGTRLTVT.

CDR3 sequence (DNA): TGTGCCAGCAGTCCGGGACAGGGGCGCGCAGATACGCAGTATTTT. Encoded protein: CASSPGQGRADTQYF. This chain uses TRBV25-1 with TRBJ2-3; the match to TRBD1 covers 10 bases. J gave up 4 bases and V 5 bases, and 6 bases lay outside the gene matches. In germline, CDR1 is MGHDK, CDR2 SYGVNS. The CDR3 is made up of 15 amino acids.

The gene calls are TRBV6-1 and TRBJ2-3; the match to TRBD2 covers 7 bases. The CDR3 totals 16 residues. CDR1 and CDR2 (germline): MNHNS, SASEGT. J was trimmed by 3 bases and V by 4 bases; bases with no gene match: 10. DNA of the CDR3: TGTGCCAGCAGTGGGCGGATGGGGGGGTGGACAGATACGCAGTATTTT. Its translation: CASSGRMGGWTDTQYF.

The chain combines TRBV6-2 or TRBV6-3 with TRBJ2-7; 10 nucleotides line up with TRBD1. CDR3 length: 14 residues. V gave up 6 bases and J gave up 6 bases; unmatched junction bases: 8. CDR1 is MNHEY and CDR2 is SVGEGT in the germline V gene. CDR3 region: CASSRGQGIREQYF. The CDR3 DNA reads TGTGCCAGCAGCCGGGGACAGGGGATACGCGAGCAGTACTTC.

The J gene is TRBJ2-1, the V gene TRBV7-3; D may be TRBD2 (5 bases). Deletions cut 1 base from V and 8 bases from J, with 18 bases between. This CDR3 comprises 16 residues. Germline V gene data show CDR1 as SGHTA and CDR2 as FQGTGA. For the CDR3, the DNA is TGTGCCAGCAGCTTAAGGGCGGCCGAGGGTGTGGATGAGCAGTTCTTC. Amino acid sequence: CASSLRAAEGVDEQFF.

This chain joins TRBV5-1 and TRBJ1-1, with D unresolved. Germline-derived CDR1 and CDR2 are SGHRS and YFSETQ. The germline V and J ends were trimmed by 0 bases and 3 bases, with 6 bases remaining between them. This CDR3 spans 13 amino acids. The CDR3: CASSLETDTEAFF. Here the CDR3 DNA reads TGCGCCAGCAGCTTGGAAACGGACACTGAAGCTTTCTTT.

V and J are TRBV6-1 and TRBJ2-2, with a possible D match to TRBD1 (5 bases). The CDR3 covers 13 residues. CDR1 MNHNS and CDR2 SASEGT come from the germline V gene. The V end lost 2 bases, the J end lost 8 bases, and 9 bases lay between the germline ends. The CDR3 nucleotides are TGTGCCAGCAGTGAAATGCCAGGGGGGGAGCTGTTTTTT. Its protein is CASSEMPGGELFF.